This entry describes one T cell receptor (beta chain). In its sample, this clonotype was seen many times. This receptor's antigen is unknown. No qualities accompany the bases; no much larger clone lies one base away. Amplification of TCR beta CDR3 regions was carried out from RNA transcripts. The first round of RT-PCR for the TCR CDR3 was performed with the HTBI primer set and the Qiagen OneStep RT-PCR kit. Libraries were constructed in a second round of multiplex PCR, after which size selection and purification were performed. The libraries were sequenced on an Illumina HiSeq2000 using paired-end 100 bp reads. Regarding the original processing steps: SOAPnuke was used to process the raw data, throwing out any read that contained adapters or uncalled bases, had a mean Phred below 15, or lacked an exact constant-primer or identifier match. High-quality paired reads were merged using COPE v1.2.5, and each unique nucleotide sequence was defined as a clonotype. MiTCR v1.1 was used to align the clonotypes against IMGT TRBV, TRBD and TRBJ reference segments. The analysis was restricted to V-J combinations with a frequency above 0.0001, which together covered 99% to 99.2% of the repertoires. The TCS score was defined as F50 (clonal expansion) divided by E x V (chaos), with BLOSUM62-based TCRdist calculated between CDR3 peptides within each V-J. Welch's t-statistics and random forest reduced around 550 V-J features to under 15, which were used in a naive Bayes classifier (R e1071). Starting from the raw public reads, TCRdb applied fastp trimming at Q25, assembled clones with MiXCR and retained in-frame beta chains. When rows share a CDR3 protein, they turn into one entry using the most common DNA and genes. The V and J calls were not made by the authors but by TCRdb's processing. Present in this sample are roughly 500,000 distinct CDR3 sequences, more than 11% of which were seen just once. The top ten hold around 5.4% of the sample.

The data stem from a study of T cells in Graves' hyperthyroidism and ophthalmopathy (dated by TCRdb to 2018 to 2020). Context from the whole study: Peripheral blood was sampled at the time of initial diagnosis, prior to any treatment. After blood sampling, hyperthyroidism patients were treated with methimazole at a starting dose of 30 mg daily, and ophthalmopathy patients were treated with high-dose intravenous methylprednisolone. The 100 discovery patients were randomly split 7:3 into training and test sets. In addition, the study compared T-cell repertoires in thyroid tissue and in blood from a handful of Graves' hyperthyroidism patients. Whether ophthalmopathy could be predicted prospectively was tested in an independent validation cohort made up of about 20 hyperthyroidism patients plus 17 patients who later progressed to ophthalmopathy. TCR V-J signatures able to tell the groups apart were searched for in a discovery cohort of 90 to 100 patients, of whom more than 40 had Graves' ophthalmopathy and 55 to 60 had stable Graves' hyperthyroidism. According to the paper, TCR Vbeta CDR3 sequencing was carried out on over 130 peripheral blood samples, which came from around 43 ophthalmopathy, around 74 hyperthyroidism and about 17 progressor patients. The paper's findings and limits, for the study overall: No statistical method was used to fix the sample size in advance, and group allocation was not hidden from the investigators. In validation, the model predicted progression to ophthalmopathy with 60% to 71% sensitivity and over 72% specificity, a median of 6.5 months before onset. A model built on a 13 V-J signature distinguished ophthalmopathy from stable hyperthyroidism, reaching 85% to 90% sensitivity and 81.08% specificity in cross-validation and 80%/75% in testing. Most expanded thyroid clonotypes (frequency above 0.001) were also detected in blood, a finding suggesting that blood repertoires may reflect thyroid immune responses.

Hyperthyroidism patients were newly diagnosed, with disease duration under 2 months, and aged 18 to 65 years. Exclusion was applied to patients with uncontrolled infections, other autoimmune diseases, pregnancy or lactation. Diagnoses were based on clinical symptoms, serum thyroxine and TRAb, thyroid ultrasound and orbital computed tomography. Blood from progressor patients was collected at the time of first diagnosis with hyperthyroidism, before any ophthalmopathy symptoms had appeared. PBMCs were isolated from 10 ml of fresh peripheral blood by Ficoll-Paque density gradient centrifugation. Progressor patients were defined as those initially diagnosed with Graves' hyperthyroidism in whom ophthalmopathy developed during follow-up. Total RNA was extracted using Trizol reagent, and RNA quality was assessed on an Agilent 2100 Bioanalyzer. The V end gives up 9 bases and the J end 8 bases, leaving 18 bases in the junction not matched to a gene. Based on the germline V gene, the CDR1 and CDR2 sequences are MNHNS and SASEGT. Measured from the cysteine to the phenylalanine, the CDR3 is 16 residues long. Only the CDR3 region is kept as DNA, spanning 48 bases read in frame from base 1.

The origin of this receptor is a woman aged 25 to 45 with Graves' hyperthyroidism that later progressed to Graves' ophthalmopathy. Source material: blood. The chain links TRBV6-1 with TRBJ1-4, with 7 middle bases fitting TRBD1. CDR3 region: CASKWDSRSREEKLFF. The DNA sequence follows: TGTGCCAGTAAGTGGGACAGTAGGAGCCGAGAGGAAAAACTGTTTTTT.